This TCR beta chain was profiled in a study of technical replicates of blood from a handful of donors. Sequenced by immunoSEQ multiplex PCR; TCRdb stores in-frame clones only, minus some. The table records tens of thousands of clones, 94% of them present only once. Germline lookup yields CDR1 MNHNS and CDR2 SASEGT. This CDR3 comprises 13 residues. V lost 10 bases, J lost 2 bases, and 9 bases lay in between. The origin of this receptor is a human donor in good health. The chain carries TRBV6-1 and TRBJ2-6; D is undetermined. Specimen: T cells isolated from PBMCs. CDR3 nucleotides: TGTGCCATCAAACCAGCTGGGGCCAACGTCCTGACTTTC. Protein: CAIKPAGANVLTF.